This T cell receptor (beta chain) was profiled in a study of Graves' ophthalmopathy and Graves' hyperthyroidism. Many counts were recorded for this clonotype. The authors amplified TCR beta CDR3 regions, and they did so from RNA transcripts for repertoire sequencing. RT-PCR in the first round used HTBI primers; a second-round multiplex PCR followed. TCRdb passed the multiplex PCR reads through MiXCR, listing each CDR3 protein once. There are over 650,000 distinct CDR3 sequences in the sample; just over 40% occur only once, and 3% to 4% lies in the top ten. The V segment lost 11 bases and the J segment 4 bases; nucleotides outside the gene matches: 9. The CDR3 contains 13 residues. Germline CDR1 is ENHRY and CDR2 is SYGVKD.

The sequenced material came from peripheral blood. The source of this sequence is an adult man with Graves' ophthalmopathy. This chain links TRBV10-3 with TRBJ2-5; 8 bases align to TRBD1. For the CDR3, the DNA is TGTGCCGGTCAGGGGGCAAACGGAGAGACCCAGTACTTC. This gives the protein CAGQGANGETQYF.